This T cell receptor (beta chain) came from a study of technical replicates of blood from a handful of donors. Germline V gene lookup returns CDR1 SGHVS and CDR2 FQNEAQ. The CDR3 is 14 residues long. V lost 4 bases to trimming and J lost 0 bases, with 9 bases between them. TCRdb's table, derived via immunoSEQ multiplex PCR, lists solely in-frame clones and lacks some. This sample has around 76,000 clones, with around nine tenths found just once. The rearrangement joins TRBV7-8 to TRBJ1-1; tentative D call: TRBD1 (5 bases). The sequence came from a human donor in good health. The sample was T cells isolated from PBMCs. The DNA for the CDR3 is TGTGCCAGCAGCTCGGGACTCTTGAACACTGAAGCTTTCTTT. It yields the protein CASSSGLLNTEAFF.